Listed here is a single T cell receptor beta chain. Clones were read by immunoSEQ multiplex PCR, and TCRdb kept only the in-frame ones, dropping some. The repertoire holds 180,000 or so clones, with 90% as singletons. The CDR3 spans 14 residues. CDR1 is KGHSH, CDR2 LQKENI, per germline. V was cut by 0 bases and J by 6 bases, with 12 bases left in between. The data stem from a study of blood T cell repertoires in COVID-19. Source material: peripheral blood. This chain uses TRBV18 with TRBJ2-7; D not certain. The clonotype originates from a man over 45 with acute or convalescent COVID-19. The CDR3 region has the DNA TGTGCCAGCTCACCACCGGCAGATCGCGGCGAGCAGTACTTC. Protein: CASSPPADRGEQYF.